This TCR beta chain came from a study of blood T cell repertoires in COVID-19. TCRdb's table, derived via immunoSEQ multiplex PCR, lists solely in-frame clones and lacks some. The sample yields nearly 70,000 clones, about 85% seen once. CDR3 length: 13 amino acids. V lost 1 base and J lost 4, with 10 bases in between. Germline CDR1 is GTSNPN and CDR2 is SVGIG (reference sequence). The sequenced sample was peripheral blood. This TCR was sampled from a woman aged 45 to 65 with COVID-19, enrolled during active disease. The chain carries TRBV30 and TRBJ1-1; possibly TRBD1 for D (6 bases). CDR3: CAWSGQAGTEAFF. The CDR3 nucleotides read TGTGCCTGGAGTGGACAGGCGGGCACTGAAGCTTTCTTT.